This TCR beta chain was sequenced in a study of blood T cell repertoires in COVID-19. Whole-study context: The United States, Italy and Spain provided the acute and convalescent COVID-19 samples.

How the authors handled the data: Counts of nucleated cells, estimated from reference gene primer amplification, were obtained. The method was immunoSEQ multiplex PCR; TCRdb's version includes in-frame clones alone and lacks a portion of them. That table furnishes V, J and clone size, whereas the DNA furnished D and trimming. The sample comprises over 25,000 clones, roughly 84% of which are singletons, and roughly 14% rests with the top ten. Germline CDR1 MNHNY, CDR2 SVGAGI (reference sequence). This CDR3 is built from 14 residues. V gave up 5 bases and J gave up 7 bases, with 17 bases separating them.

This clonotype originated in a human donor in a cohort sampled during active COVID-19. The donor label of this sample is uncertain. The sequenced material came from peripheral blood. The chain recombines TRBV6-6 with TRBJ1-1; TRBD1 might be the D (6 bases). CDR3: CASSHHPTTGEAFF. For the CDR3, the DNA is TGTGCCAGCAGTCACCATCCTACGACAGGTGAAGCTTTCTTT.